This passage covers 29 T cell receptor beta chains from one sample sequenced in a study of blood T cells in healthy people across ages. It was with a sample-barcoded 5' primer and a J-beta primer mix that a second PCR of roughly 6 to 12 cycles was run. In TCRdb, the 5' RACE reads were re-called with MiXCR into one record per CDR3 protein. The top ten clones hold around 40% of a sample with 700,000 to 850,000 distinct CDR3 sequences, approximately 53% of them seen once. The material sequenced was blood. The source of these receptors is a man at least 80 years old in good health.

This clonotype has only a few counts. The chain's CDR3 is CSVIQRGRSKNIQYF. The CDR3 DNA sequence: TGCAGTGTGATCCAGCGGGGGCGGTCCAAAAACATTCAGTACTTC. V gene TRBV20-1 combines with J gene TRBJ2-4; TRBD2 aligns across 8 bases. Unmatched junction bases numbered 10, after V lost 7 bases and J lost 2 bases. Germline V lookup: CDR1 DFQATT, CDR2 SNEGSKA (reference sequence). This CDR3 comprises 15 residues.

Concerning this clonotype itself: Mismatch with germline at one junction end may stem from a read error. The chain employs TRBV6-1 and TRBJ2-7; 8 nucleotides align to TRBD1. This CDR3 has 18 residues. In germline, CDR1 is MNHNS, CDR2 SASEGT. The CDR3 bases are TGTGCCAGCAAACGGAGGGGGACAGGTTCGAAGGGACGGTACGGGCAGTACTTC. Protein product: CASKRRGTGSKGRYGQYF.

This sequence joins TRBV12-3 or TRBV12-4 and TRBJ1-2, with 10 bases matching TRBD1. This CDR3 has 17 amino acids. Losses at the gene ends were 6 bases for V and 3 bases for J; bases not matched to a gene: 13. DNA for the CDR3: TGTGCCAGCAGCCTTAGGAGGGGGACAGGGGTTGACTATGGCTACACCTTC. This encodes CASSLRRGTGVDYGYTF.

CDR3 nucleotides: TGCGCCAGCAGCTGGGCCGGGGCCCCTAACGGCGAGCAGTACTTC. Amino acid sequence: CASSWAGAPNGEQYF. The chain combines TRBV5-1 with TRBJ2-5; possibly TRBD1 or TRBD2 for D (5 bases each). The J call may be in error: the DNA end matches TRBJ2-7 better. This CDR3 is built from 15 residues. The germline gives CDR1 SGHRS, CDR2 YFSETQ.

This CDR3 is CASSYSTSGRVRDTQYF. CDR3 nucleotide sequence: TGTGCCAGCAGTTACTCGACTAGCGGGAGGGTACGTGATACGCAGTATTTT. The chain uses TRBV6-6 and TRBJ2-3, with 14 nucleotides matching TRBD2. The V gene end was trimmed by 0 bases and the J gene end by 6 bases; junction bases not matched to a gene: 5. In germline, CDR1 is MNHNY, CDR2 SVGAGI (reference sequence). The CDR3 extends over 17 amino acids.

V and J are TRBV6-1 and TRBJ1-2, with D perhaps TRBD1 (6 bases). With 5 bases removed from V and 3 bases from J, the gap between germline ends came to 13 bases. CDR3 size: 14 residues. Germline V gene lookup returns CDR1 MNHNS and CDR2 SASEGT. CDR3 residues: CASSFNREHYGYTF. CDR3 DNA sequence: TGTGCCAGCAGTTTCAACAGGGAGCACTATGGCTACACCTTC.

This clonotype was counted between two and nine times. This rearrangement joins TRBV20-1 to TRBJ2-3; TRBD2 aligns across 7 bases. The CDR3 totals 15 residues. Germline values: CDR1 DFQATT, CDR2 SNEGSKA (reference sequence). J gave up 5 bases and V 0 bases, and 8 bases lay outside the gene matches. The DNA for the CDR3 is TGCAGTGCTAGAGATCTGGGCGGGAGAGGAGATACGCAGTATTTT. Translated: CSARDLGGRGDTQYF.

On this clonotype itself: A junction boundary mismatches the germline segment, possibly from a read error. The chain links TRBV10-1 to TRBJ2-7, with D possibly being TRBD1 or TRBD2 (5 bases each). The CDR3 has 14 residues. Germline assignment: CDR1 WNHNN and CDR2 SYGVQD (reference sequence). The CDR3 sequence is CASSETSARGERYF. The DNA for the CDR3 is TGCGCCAGCAGTGAGACCAGCGCGAGGGGCGAGCGGTACTTC.

This sequence joins TRBV14 and TRBJ2-1; 7 positions agree with TRBD2. This CDR3 region has 17 residues. Germline CDR1 and CDR2: SGHDN and FVKESK. V shed 3 bases and J 8 bases; nucleotides not matched to a gene: 16. CDR3 nucleotide sequence: TGTGCCAGCAGCCATTACTCTTCCGGCGGGGGTAGGGATGAGCAGTTCTTC. Amino acid sequence: CASSHYSSGGGRDEQFF.

The chain combines TRBV12-3 or TRBV12-4 with TRBJ2-1; 9 bases fit TRBD2. V lost 8 bases and J lost 6; bases outside the gene matches: 8. The CDR3 sequence is 14 residues long. The CDR3 sequence is CASRSSGKGNEQFF. CDR3 sequence (DNA): TGTGCCAGCCGCTCTAGCGGGAAGGGCAATGAGCAGTTCTTC.

J is TRBJ2-1 and V is TRBV5-1, with D perhaps matching TRBD1 (6 bases). Trimming cost V 0 bases and J 9 bases, with 13 bases left between them. CDR3 length: 14 residues. Germline V gives CDR1 SGHRS, CDR2 YFSETQ. As DNA, the CDR3 is TGCGCCAGCAGCTTGGCGGCAGGGGCGAGTGAGCAGTTCTTC. Its protein product is CASSLAAGASEQFF. Full variable domain (remainder filled in from reference TRBV5-1 and TRBJ2-1): KAGVTQTPRYLIKTRGQQVTLSCSPISGHRSVSWYQQTPGQGLQFLFEYFSETQRNKGNFPGRFSGRQFSNSRSEMNVSTLELGDSALYLCASSLAAGASEQFFGPGTRLTVL.

The J gene is TRBJ2-1, the V gene TRBV20-1, with D tentatively TRBD2 (6 bases). This CDR3 contains 13 residues. Germline CDR1 is DFQATT and CDR2 is SNEGSKA (reference sequence). V was pared by 7 bases and J by 0 bases, with 10 bases between. CDR3 loop: CSGRESSYNEQFF. The CDR3 nucleotides are TGCAGTGGTCGGGAGAGCTCCTACAATGAGCAGTTCTTC.

This clonotype appeared many times. Since a much larger clone is just one base distant, this may be a read error. This chain joins TRBV11-2 and TRBJ2-5; D might be TRBD1 (6 bases). The CDR3 spans 15 residues. V lost 0 bases to trimming and J lost 1 base, with 9 bases between them. In germline, CDR1 is SGHAT, CDR2 FQNNGV. The CDR3 DNA is TGTGCCAGCAGCTTAGATGGGGGCCCCCAAGAGACCCAGTACTTC. Translation gives CASSLDGGPQETQYF.

The chain uses TRBV10-3 and TRBJ2-3, with D uncertain. CDR3 length: 11 residues. V shed 11 bases and J shed 1 base, with 7 bases lying between them. CDR1 is ENHRY, CDR2 SYGVKD, per germline. CDR3 coding DNA: TGTGCCGGGCGAGGCACAGATACGCAGTATTTT. Its translation is CAGRGTDTQYF.

The chain employs TRBV4-1 and TRBJ1-1, with TRBD1 as a possible D gene (5 bases). The CDR3 length is 15 residues. V was trimmed by 4 bases and J by 6 bases, leaving 18 bases between them. CDR1 is MGHRA and CDR2 is YSYEKL in the germline V gene. In DNA form, the CDR3 reads TGCGCCAGCAGCCGAACTCAGGGAGGATGGGCTGAAGCTTTCTTT. Translated: CASSRTQGGWAEAFF.

The V and J genes are TRBV20-1 and TRBJ2-5; 8 bases are shared with TRBD1. With the DNA end fitting TRBJ2-7 better, the J assignment may be wrong. CDR3 length: 14 amino acids. The germline gives CDR1 DFQATT, CDR2 SNEGSKA (reference sequence). The CDR3 coding sequence is TGCAGTGCTCACAGGACAGGGATGTTCCACGAGCAGTACTTC. It codes for CSAHRTGMFHEQYF.

This clonotype was detected only a few times. This chain connects TRBV6-5 to TRBJ2-4, with D possibly TRBD2 on 7 matching bases. V dropped 7 bases and J dropped 5 bases, with 15 bases sitting between them. Germline-derived CDR1 and CDR2 are MNHEY and SVGAGI. CDR3 length: 14 residues. The DNA of the CDR3 is TGTGCCAGCATGCGGCGGGGGCGGGAAAACATTCAGTACTTC. Residues: CASMRRGRENIQYF.

This clonotype was found once. The gene calls are TRBV12-3 or TRBV12-4 and TRBJ2-1; D gene uncertain. Trimming cost V 3 bases and J 5 bases, with 20 bases left between them. The CDR3 has 17 residues. The CDR3 sequence: CASSFHLAGVYHNEQFF. CDR3 sequence (DNA): TGTGCCAGCAGTTTTCACTTAGCAGGAGTTTATCACAATGAGCAGTTCTTC.

This chain links TRBV6-5 with TRBJ2-4, with no clear D. The germline CDR1 and CDR2 sequences are MNHEY and SVGAGI. Trimming left V 0 bases short and J 0 bases short, with 9 bases between. The CDR3 totals 16 residues. The CDR3, as DNA: TGTGCCAGCAGTTACTCTGGGGATTTAGCCAAAAACATTCAGTACTTC. As protein: CASSYSGDLAKNIQYF.

This chain connects TRBV27 to TRBJ2-2, with TRBD2 matching 7 bases. Germline values: CDR1 MNHEY, CDR2 SMNVEV (reference sequence). V dropped 3 bases and J dropped 6; count of bases not matched to a gene: 1. The CDR3 loop spans 13 amino acids. DNA for the CDR3: TGTGCCAGCAGTTTCGGGGGGTCCGGGGAGCTGTTTTTT. This sequence encodes CASSFGGSGELFF.

This clonotype was picked up one time. CDR3 residues: CASRGTGRGYSNQPQHF. For the CDR3, the DNA is TGTGCCAGCAGGGGGACAGGGAGAGGGTATAGCAATCAGCCCCAGCATTTT. This chain links TRBV6-1 with TRBJ1-5; TRBD1 agrees at 9 bases. J was trimmed by 0 bases and V by 6 bases; bases with no gene match: 9. The CDR3 totals 17 residues. The germline V gene encodes CDR1 MNHNS and CDR2 SASEGT.

J is TRBJ1-2 and V is TRBV7-6; D possibly corresponds to TRBD1 (6 bases). The CDR3 is 14 residues long. The germline V and J ends were trimmed by 5 bases and 3 bases, with 13 bases remaining between them. The germline gives CDR1 SGHVS, CDR2 FNYEAQ. The CDR3 spells CASSREGGYYGYTF. In DNA, the CDR3 is TGTGCCAGCAGCCGGGAGGGGGGGTACTATGGCTACACCTTC.

The J gene is TRBJ2-4, the V gene TRBV2; TRBD2 aligns across 11 bases. This CDR3 region has 15 residues. CDR1 and CDR2 from the germline V gene are SNHLY and FYNNEI. After removal of 6 bases from V and 4 bases from J, the junction contained 5 bases not matched to a gene. The CDR3 region is CASRETSGIKNIQYF. CDR3 sequence (DNA): TGTGCCAGCAGAGAGACTAGCGGGATTAAAAACATTCAGTACTTC.

This clonotype was counted at least ten times. The chain employs TRBV12-3 or TRBV12-4 and TRBJ2-7; D is unclear. This CDR3 has 11 residues. Trimming stripped 6 bases from V and 2 bases from J, with 5 bases between. CDR3 sequence: CASSLTYEQYF. The CDR3, as DNA: TGTGCCAGCAGCTTAACCTACGAGCAGTACTTC.

The chain is built from TRBV6-6 and TRBJ1-5, with a possible D match to TRBD1 (6 bases). The V and J ends lost 2 bases and 3 bases respectively, with 17 bases between them. Germline lookup yields CDR1 MNHNY and CDR2 SVGAGI (reference sequence). The CDR3 runs 17 residues. The CDR3 DNA reads TGTGCCAGCAGTTACCCAAACGGGGGCAGAGACAATCAGCCCCAGCATTTT. As protein: CASSYPNGGRDNQPQHF.

V usage is TRBV10-3 and J usage is TRBJ2-1, with 8 bases lining up with TRBD2. With V trimmed by 6 bases and J by 3 bases, 4 bases remained unmatched. The CDR3 runs 14 residues. Germline loops: CDR1 ENHRY, CDR2 SYGVKD. The CDR3 region is CAIRERELYNEQFF. CDR3 in DNA: TGTGCCATCAGGGAGCGGGAGCTCTACAATGAGCAGTTCTTC.

J is TRBJ1-1 and V is TRBV25-1, with TRBD1 matching 7 bases. Germline V gives CDR1 MGHDK, CDR2 SYGVNS. After removal of 5 bases from V and 1 base from J, the junction contained 7 bases not matched to a gene. The CDR3 runs 15 residues. CDR3 residues: CASSPPDRTNTEAFF. In DNA, the CDR3 is TGTGCCAGCAGTCCCCCGGACAGGACGAACACTGAAGCTTTCTTT.

This clonotype occurred a few times. V usage is TRBV5-1 and J usage is TRBJ2-1; no firm D call. Trimming removed 0 bases at V and 8 bases at J, with 6 bases between. Germline values: CDR1 SGHRS, CDR2 YFSETQ. CDR3 length: 12 residues. The CDR3 sequence is CASSLVVYEQFF. In DNA form, the CDR3 reads TGCGCCAGCAGCTTGGTTGTATATGAGCAGTTCTTC.

In nucleotides, the CDR3 is TGTGCCAGCTCATCCAATAGCGCGAACGAGCAGTACTTC. The encoded protein is CASSSNSANEQYF. The chain employs TRBV18 and TRBJ2-7, with D tentatively TRBD2 (5 bases). V shed 5 bases and J shed 5 bases, with 13 bases lying between them. The CDR3 contains 13 residues. Germline CDR1 and CDR2: KGHSH and LQKENI.